These T cell receptor beta chains were read from a single sample in a study of blood T cell repertoires in COVID-19. Produced via immunoSEQ multiplex PCR; TCRdb's table is partial and in-frame only. Of about 72,000 clones listed, around 93% are singletons. Sequences were obtained from peripheral blood. These receptors came from a woman in her sixties with active COVID-19. CDR3s include the opening cysteine and the closing phenylalanine or tryptophan. A D gene is named only where the DNA matches it firmly. Clone size is shown for a subset of rows, as once, few, many or a class of expanded clone.

d_call | j_call | v_call | clone_size | cdr3_aa | cdr3_nt
- | TRBJ1-6 | TRBV5-8 | - | CASSLSGQLYNSPLHF | TGTGCCAGCAGCTTGTCCGGACAGCTCTATAATTCACCCCTCCACTTT
TRBD2 | TRBJ2-7 | TRBV4-2 | - | CASSSVGGAGGPGEQYF | TGTGCCAGCAGCAGCGTCGGGGGAGCGGGAGGGCCGGGGGAGCAGTACTTC
TRBD1 | TRBJ1-3 | TRBV28 | - | CASSPQGDRGPGNTIYF | TGTGCCAGCAGCCCCCAGGGGGACAGGGGACCTGGAAACACCATATATTTT
- | TRBJ1-2 | TRBV12-3/TRBV12-4 | - | CASSFFLRGGYTF | TGTGCCAGCAGTTTTTTCCTACGGGGTGGCTACACCTTC
- | TRBJ2-3 | TRBV18 | - | CASSPMDTQYF | TGTGCCAGCTCACCCATGGATACGCAGTATTTT
- | TRBJ2-7 | TRBV27 | - | CARVEFSDEQYF | TGTGCCAGGGTCGAATTCTCGGACGAGCAGTACTTC
TRBD2 | TRBJ2-1 | TRBV4-1 | - | CASSQRTSDEQFF | TGCGCCAGCAGCCAAAGGACTAGCGATGAGCAGTTCTTC
- | TRBJ2-2 | TRBV7-9 | - | CASSLSGFADTGELFF | TGTGCCAGCAGCTTAAGCGGGTTCGCGGACACCGGGGAGCTGTTTTTT
- | TRBJ1-2 | TRBV28 | - | CASSSRQDSNYGYTF | TGTGCCAGCAGTTCCAGACAGGATTCTAACTATGGCTACACCTTC
- | TRBJ1-2 | TRBV18 | - | CASSPEQGAYGYTF | TGTGCCAGCTCACCCGAACAGGGAGCCTATGGCTACACCTTC
TRBD1 | TRBJ1-6 | TRBV28 | - | CASSLVGQGVPLHF | TGTGCCAGCAGTTTAGTGGGACAGGGGGTACCCCTCCACTTT
- | TRBJ2-7 | TRBV20-1 | - | CSASPYEQYF | TGCAGTGCTAGTCCGTACGAGCAGTACTTC
- | TRBJ1-2 | TRBV18 | - | CASSPWDIPGYGYTF | TGTGCCAGCTCACCGTGGGACATCCCGGGCTATGGCTACACCTTC
TRBD1 | TRBJ1-4 | TRBV6-6 | - | CASSISGTGWEKLFF | TGTGCCAGCAGTATCTCCGGGACAGGGTGGGAAAAACTGTTTTTT
- | TRBJ1-5 | TRBV20-1 | - | CSASASGRQPQHF | TGCAGTGCTAGTGCGTCAGGGAGGCAGCCCCAGCATTTT
TRBD1 | TRBJ1-1 | TRBV19 | - | CASRDRVLFTEAFF | TGTGCCAGTCGGGACAGGGTCCTTTTTACTGAAGCTTTCTTT
TRBD2 | TRBJ2-1 | TRBV7-6 | - | CASSLVREGDNEQFF | TGTGCCAGCAGCTTAGTTCGGGAGGGGGACAATGAGCAGTTCTTC
- | TRBJ2-5 | TRBV28 | - | CASIGQSQETQYF | TGTGCCAGCATCGGACAGTCCCAAGAGACCCAGTACTTC
TRBD2 | TRBJ2-7 | TRBV5-1 | - | CASSLGLVVSYEQYF | TGCGCCAGCAGTTTGGGACTAGTTGTTTCCTACGAGCAGTACTTC
TRBD1 | TRBJ2-2 | TRBV7-6 | - | CASSLKGGKTNTGELFF | TGTGCCAGCAGCTTAAAAGGGGGCAAAACGAACACCGGGGAGCTGTTTTTT
- | TRBJ2-7 | TRBV5-1 | - | CASSPLGTPNYEQYF | TGCGCCAGCAGCCCTTTGGGGACACCTAACTACGAGCAGTACTTC
TRBD2 | TRBJ2-1 | TRBV10-2 | - | CASSRTSGRSSYNEQFF | TGCGCCAGCAGTCGGACTAGCGGGAGGAGTTCCTACAATGAGCAGTTCTTC
TRBD2 | TRBJ2-1 | TRBV7-9 | - | CASSYVPGLAGVEQFF | TGTGCCAGCAGCTATGTACCGGGACTAGCGGGAGTTGAGCAGTTCTTC
TRBD2 | TRBJ2-3 | TRBV6-5 | - | CASRLAGRDTQYF | TGTGCCAGCAGACTAGCGGGGAGGGATACGCAGTATTTT
- | TRBJ2-6 | TRBV5-1 | - | CASSPRVAGSSSGANVLTF | TGCGCCAGCAGCCCAAGGGTCGCAGGGTCGAGCTCTGGGGCCAACGTCCTGACTTTC
TRBD2 | TRBJ2-5 | TRBV10-3 | once | CAISQRGGETQYF | TGTGCCATCAGTCAGCGCGGGGGGGAGACCCAGTACTTC
TRBD2 | TRBJ2-3 | TRBV4-1 | - | CASSRTLADRGDTQYF | TGCGCCAGCAGCCGGACCCTAGCGGATAGAGGGGATACGCAGTATTTT
- | TRBJ1-6 | TRBV6-1 | few | CASSELGSYNSPLHF | TGTGCCAGCAGTGAACTTGGCAGCTATAATTCACCCCTCCACTTT
TRBD2 | TRBJ2-1 | TRBV18 | - | CASSPGLAGVGEQFF | TGTGCCAGCTCGCCGGGGCTAGCGGGAGTTGGTGAGCAGTTCTTC
- | TRBJ2-1 | TRBV28 | - | CASSLLYNEQFF | TGTGCCAGCAGTTTACTATACAATGAGCAGTTCTTC
- | TRBJ2-2 | TRBV15 | - | CATSRGGSGLTGELFF | TGTGCCACCAGCAGAGGAGGGAGCGGGCTCACCGGGGAGCTGTTTTTT
- | TRBJ1-2 | TRBV5-1 | - | CASSLDGVDGYTF | TGCGCCAGCAGCTTGGACGGAGTTGATGGCTACACCTTC
- | TRBJ1-4 | TRBV5-8 | - | CASSLGTASGEKLFF | TGTGCCAGCAGCTTAGGTACAGCGTCAGGGGAAAAACTGTTTTTT
- | TRBJ1-3 | TRBV29-1 | few | CSAADPRRGPGNTIYF | TGCAGCGCCGCAGATCCCCGGAGGGGCCCTGGAAACACCATATATTTT
- | TRBJ1-5 | TRBV30 | - | CAWSFRSNQPQHF | TGTGCCTGGAGCTTCCGTAGCAATCAGCCCCAGCATTTT
TRBD1 | TRBJ2-7 | TRBV19 | - | CASSIKTGGGYEQYF | TGTGCCAGTAGTATAAAAACAGGGGGAGGCTACGAGCAGTACTTC
- | TRBJ1-6 | TRBV27 | few | CASSRTNNSPLHF | TGTGCCAGCAGCCGAACTAATAATTCACCCCTCCACTTT
- | TRBJ1-5 | TRBV18 | - | CASSGAGRQPQHF | TGTGCCAGCTCAGGGGCAGGACGTCAGCCCCAGCATTTT
- | TRBJ2-7 | TRBV28 | - | CASTPPDNYEQYF | TGTGCCAGCACCCCCCCCGACAACTACGAGCAGTACTTC
- | TRBJ1-3 | TRBV11-2 | - | CASSVPGKAGNTIYF | TGTGCCAGCAGCGTCCCGGGAAAGGCTGGAAACACCATATATTTT
TRBD1 | TRBJ1-4 | TRBV5-6 | - | CASSRVWDRDTEKLFF | TGTGCCAGCAGCCGCGTTTGGGACAGGGACACCGAAAAACTGTTTTTT
TRBD1 | TRBJ1-6 | TRBV3-1/TRBV3-2 | - | CASSPTGVNSPLHF | TGTGCCAGCAGCCCAACAGGGGTAAATTCACCCCTCCACTTT
TRBD2 | TRBJ2-1 | TRBV5-1 | - | CASSLGAGGHNEQFF | TGCGCCAGCAGCTTGGGCGCGGGAGGGCACAATGAGCAGTTCTTC
- | TRBJ2-7 | TRBV19 | - | CASSPNSYEQYF | TGTGCCAGTAGTCCAAACTCCTACGAGCAGTACTTC
- | TRBJ2-5 | TRBV6-5 | - | CASSTGWETQYF | TGTGCCAGCAGTACGGGATGGGAGACCCAGTACTTC
TRBD2 | TRBJ2-7 | TRBV27 | - | CASRESGKAYEQYF | TGTGCCAGCAGGGAAAGCGGGAAGGCCTACGAGCAGTACTTC
TRBD1 | TRBJ1-1 | TRBV18 | - | CASSPGTGRTEAFF | TGTGCCAGCTCACCAGGGACAGGGAGGACTGAAGCTTTCTTT
- | TRBJ1-6 | TRBV7-8 | - | CASSSQVGAGADSPLHF | TGTGCCAGCAGCTCACAGGTCGGAGCTGGGGCTGATTCACCCCTCCACTTT
TRBD2 | TRBJ2-3 | TRBV27 | - | CASRSMTSGATDTQYF | TGTGCCAGCAGGTCAATGACTAGCGGAGCCACAGATACGCAGTATTTT
- | TRBJ2-7 | TRBV6-1 | once | CASSEGPGGPYEQYF | TGTGCCAGCAGTGAAGGCCCCGGGGGACCCTACGAGCAGTACTTC